These 6 T cell receptor beta chains came from one sample sequenced in a study of a mutant IDH1 vaccine in newly diagnosed glioma. Sequencing was performed with immunoSEQ multiplex PCR; in TCRdb, only in-frame clones are kept and a portion is missing. The table has tens of thousands of clones, roughly four fifths seen once. Sample time point: week 35, safety follow-up. Each vaccine dose was 300 ug of mutant IDH1 20-mer peptide, with topical imiquimod. No cognate antigen is known for these TCRs. Sequenced material: PBMCs, taken from a glioma patient whose treatment included an IDH1 peptide vaccine. These receptors originate from a man aged 30 to 39 with glioma.

The rearrangement links TRBV6-5 to TRBJ2-7; D is perhaps TRBD2 (5 bases). The V gene's germline CDR1 is MNHEY and CDR2 SVGAGI. Trimming left V 6 bases short and J 2 bases short, with 11 bases between. The CDR3 consists of 13 residues. CDR3 in DNA: TGTGCCAGCAGCGAGACTACCGCCTACGAGCAGTACTTC. It yields the protein CASSETTAYEQYF.

V gene TRBV18 combines with J gene TRBJ1-2, with D perhaps TRBD1 (5 bases). The CDR3 totals 14 residues. V dropped 3 bases and J dropped 5 bases, with 13 bases sitting between them. Germline V gene sequence: CDR1 KGHSH, CDR2 LQKENI. CDR3 region: CASSPLQGEYGYTF. CDR3 in DNA: TGTGCCAGCTCACCTTTGCAGGGTGAGTATGGCTACACCTTC.

The chain is built from TRBV28 and TRBJ2-7; 11 positions agree with TRBD2. The CDR3 sequence is 15 residues long. Germline V gene lookup returns CDR1 MDHEN and CDR2 SYDVKM. The V segment lost 6 bases and the J segment 0 bases; nucleotides outside the gene matches: 4. As DNA, the CDR3 is TGTGCCAGCAGGACTAGCGGGGAATACTCCTACGAGCAGTACTTC. It translates to CASRTSGEYSYEQYF.

This clone occurred a few times. The chain uses TRBV25-1 and TRBJ1-1; TRBD1 is a possible D gene (6 bases). This CDR3 comprises 16 residues. Per germline, CDR1 MGHDK and CDR2 SYGVNS. Trimming removed 7 bases at V and 0 bases at J, with 18 bases between. The CDR3 spells CASTRGSGGLNTEAFF. The CDR3 region has the DNA TGTGCCAGCACCCGAGGGTCGGGGGGCTTGAACACTGAAGCTTTCTTT.

This clone turned up a few times. The genes are TRBV7-9 and TRBJ1-5; TRBD1 is a possible D gene (6 bases). Germline-derived CDR1 and CDR2 are SEHNR and FQNEAQ (reference sequence). Trimming removed 1 base at V and 5 bases at J, with 15 bases between. This CDR3 has 16 amino acids. DNA of the CDR3: TGTGCCAGCAGCTTAGATTCCGGGGGCGCGGATCAGCCCCAGCATTTT. As protein: CASSLDSGGADQPQHF.

J is TRBJ2-1 and V is TRBV27; D not resolved. This CDR3 has 13 amino acids. Trimming pared 5 bases from V and 4 bases from J, leaving 9 bases between. CDR1 and CDR2 (germline): MNHEY, SMNVEV (reference sequence). The CDR3 protein is CASSPTGYNEQFF. The CDR3, as DNA: TGTGCCAGCAGTCCAACTGGGTACAATGAGCAGTTCTTC.